The rows below give T cell receptor beta chains drawn from one sample of a study of T-cell reconstitution after alpha-beta-depleted transplantation in children. TCRdb processed the PCR reads anew with MiXCR; each CDR3 protein has one entry. The sample shows over 550,000 distinct CDR3 sequences, roughly 10% of them seen only once. This sample comprised PBMCs from the stem cell graft donor, obtained from the stem cell graft. These receptors all stem from a human donor who donated a stem cell graft to a child with acute myeloid leukemia. The CDR3 runs from the conserved cysteine through the conserved F or W. D genes are given only for firm matches. Clone sizes are given selectively: once, few, many, or a class where the clone is expanded.

clone_size: few; cdr3_length: 16; d_call: TRBD2; v_call: TRBV7-6; j_call: TRBJ2-7; cdr3_aa: CASSRPIESGKSEQYF; cdr3_nt: TGTGCCAGCAGCCGACCCATAGAAAGCGGGAAAAGCGAGCAGTACTTC
clone_size: -; cdr3_length: 14; d_call: -; v_call: TRBV10-3; j_call: TRBJ1-2; cdr3_aa: CAISEEVSSYGYTF; cdr3_nt: TGTGCCATCAGTGAAGAGGTCAGCTCCTATGGCTACACCTTC
clone_size: few; cdr3_length: 14; d_call: -; v_call: TRBV20-1; j_call: TRBJ2-1; cdr3_aa: CSAPVQRIYNEQFF; cdr3_nt: TGCAGTGCGCCCGTCCAGCGTATCTACAATGAGCAGTTCTTC
clone_size: many; cdr3_length: 19; d_call: TRBD2; v_call: TRBV24-1; j_call: TRBJ2-1; cdr3_aa: CATSDPGTSGRSSYNEQFF; cdr3_nt: TGTGCCACCAGTGACCCCGGGACTAGCGGGCGGAGCTCCTACAATGAGCAGTTCTTC
clone_size: -; cdr3_length: 14; d_call: -; v_call: TRBV6-1; j_call: TRBJ2-5; cdr3_aa: CASSERRQQETQYF; cdr3_nt: TGTGCCAGCAGTGAAAGGAGACAGCAAGAGACCCAGTACTTC
clone_size: -; cdr3_length: 16; d_call: TRBD2; v_call: TRBV4-1; j_call: TRBJ2-1; cdr3_aa: CASSRGGTSGKNEQFF; cdr3_nt: TGCGCCAGCAGCCGAGGGGGGACTAGCGGGAAAAATGAGCAGTTCTTC
clone_size: -; cdr3_length: 14; d_call: -; v_call: TRBV19; j_call: TRBJ1-2; cdr3_aa: CASSSDNTAYGYTF; cdr3_nt: TGTGCCAGTAGTTCGGACAACACGGCATATGGCTACACCTTC
clone_size: few; cdr3_length: 14; d_call: -; v_call: TRBV7-2; j_call: TRBJ2-5; cdr3_aa: CASRRREHQETQYF; cdr3_nt: TGTGCCAGCAGACGGCGGGAACACCAAGAGACCCAGTACTTC
clone_size: many; cdr3_length: 14; d_call: TRBD1; v_call: TRBV10-3; j_call: TRBJ1-5; cdr3_aa: CAISLDRDYQPQHF; cdr3_nt: TGTGCCATCAGTTTGGACAGGGATTATCAGCCCCAGCATTTT
clone_size: -; cdr3_length: 17; d_call: -; v_call: TRBV7-8; j_call: TRBJ2-6; cdr3_aa: CASSLVQAYSGANVLTF; cdr3_nt: TGTGCCAGCAGCTTAGTTCAGGCCTACTCTGGGGCCAACGTCCTGACTTTC
clone_size: -; cdr3_length: 16; d_call: -; v_call: TRBV7-6; j_call: TRBJ2-5; cdr3_aa: CASSLGMGEGGETQYF; cdr3_nt: TGTGCCAGCAGCTTAGGGATGGGTGAAGGAGGAGAGACCCAGTACTTC
clone_size: -; cdr3_length: 19; d_call: TRBD2; v_call: TRBV12-3/TRBV12-4; j_call: TRBJ2-2; cdr3_aa: CAFSLGLAGGKANTGELFF; cdr3_nt: TGTGCCTTCAGTTTGGGACTAGCGGGAGGCAAAGCGAACACCGGGGAGCTGTTTTTT
clone_size: few; cdr3_length: 14; d_call: TRBD2; v_call: TRBV7-2; j_call: TRBJ2-1; cdr3_aa: CASSKGLAGGGRFF; cdr3_nt: TGTGCCAGCAGCAAGGGACTAGCGGGAGGTGGGCGGTTCTTC
clone_size: many; cdr3_length: 15; d_call: -; v_call: TRBV12-3/TRBV12-4; j_call: TRBJ2-6; cdr3_aa: CASTNGLSGANVLTF; cdr3_nt: TGTGCCAGCACCAATGGGCTATCTGGGGCCAACGTCCTGACTTTC
clone_size: -; cdr3_length: 16; d_call: -; v_call: TRBV7-3; j_call: TRBJ2-3; cdr3_aa: CASSPSRNGVTDTQYF; cdr3_nt: TGTGCCAGCAGCCCTTCCCGGAACGGGGTCACAGATACGCAGTATTTT
clone_size: few; cdr3_length: 16; d_call: -; v_call: TRBV6-5; j_call: TRBJ2-1; cdr3_aa: CASSYFGRSSYNEQFF; cdr3_nt: TGTGCCAGCAGTTACTTCGGACGGAGCTCCTACAATGAGCAGTTCTTC
clone_size: -; cdr3_length: 20; d_call: -; v_call: TRBV9; j_call: TRBJ2-1; cdr3_aa: CASSSTGGDFRGLAYNEQFF; cdr3_nt: TGTGCCAGCAGCTCAACAGGGGGAGACTTCCGGGGACTAGCTTATAATGAGCAGTTCTTC
clone_size: -; cdr3_length: 13; d_call: -; v_call: TRBV27; j_call: TRBJ2-4; cdr3_aa: CASRSGGGDIQYF; cdr3_nt: TGTGCCAGCAGATCAGGGGGGGGGGACATTCAGTACTTC
clone_size: many; cdr3_length: 15; d_call: -; v_call: TRBV5-6; j_call: TRBJ2-1; cdr3_aa: CASSTNSVGRNEQFF; cdr3_nt: TGTGCCAGCAGCACAAACTCGGTCGGTAGGAATGAGCAGTTCTTC
clone_size: many; cdr3_length: 14; d_call: -; v_call: TRBV12-3/TRBV12-4; j_call: TRBJ1-6; cdr3_aa: CASSFGGVDSPLHF; cdr3_nt: TGTGCCAGCAGTTTCGGAGGGGTTGATTCACCCCTCCACTTT
clone_size: many; cdr3_length: 14; d_call: -; v_call: TRBV12-5; j_call: TRBJ2-1; cdr3_aa: CASGLPNSVNEQFF; cdr3_nt: TGTGCTAGTGGTTTACCAAATAGCGTCAATGAGCAGTTCTTC
clone_size: few; cdr3_length: 14; d_call: -; v_call: TRBV7-3; j_call: TRBJ2-3; cdr3_aa: CASSLTSLLDTQYF; cdr3_nt: TGTGCCAGCAGCTTAACGTCCCTGTTAGATACGCAGTATTTT
clone_size: -; cdr3_length: 16; d_call: TRBD1; v_call: TRBV5-5; j_call: TRBJ1-1; cdr3_aa: CASSLAGQGARTEAFF; cdr3_nt: TGTGCCAGCAGCTTGGCCGGGCAGGGGGCAAGGACTGAAGCTTTCTTT
clone_size: -; cdr3_length: 13; d_call: -; v_call: TRBV2; j_call: TRBJ1-4; cdr3_aa: CASRRDGTEKLFF; cdr3_nt: TGTGCCAGCCGGAGGGACGGGACTGAAAAACTGTTTTTT
clone_size: many; cdr3_length: 19; d_call: TRBD2; v_call: TRBV3-1; j_call: TRBJ2-3; cdr3_aa: CASSQAYPILAGSGDTQYF; cdr3_nt: TGTGCCAGCAGCCAAGCCTACCCGATTCTAGCGGGATCAGGGGATACGCAGTATTTT
clone_size: -; cdr3_length: 14; d_call: -; v_call: TRBV7-2; j_call: TRBJ2-5; cdr3_aa: CASSLDQVVETQYF; cdr3_nt: TGTGCCAGCAGCTTAGATCAGGTCGTGGAGACCCAGTACTTC
clone_size: few; cdr3_length: 12; d_call: -; v_call: TRBV6-2/TRBV6-3; j_call: TRBJ2-5; cdr3_aa: CASSYHQETQYF; cdr3_nt: TGTGCCAGCAGTTACCACCAAGAGACCCAGTACTTC
clone_size: few; cdr3_length: 17; d_call: -; v_call: TRBV7-9; j_call: TRBJ2-2; cdr3_aa: CASNPRGRSVGTGELFF; cdr3_nt: TGTGCCAGCAATCCTCGGGGGAGGAGTGTTGGCACCGGGGAGCTGTTTTTT
clone_size: many; cdr3_length: 10; d_call: -; v_call: TRBV12-3/TRBV12-4; j_call: TRBJ1-2; cdr3_aa: CASSLGGYTF; cdr3_nt: TGTGCCAGCAGTTTAGGTGGCTACACCTTC
clone_size: -; cdr3_length: 20; d_call: TRBD2; v_call: TRBV6-4; j_call: TRBJ2-7; cdr3_aa: CASSDVPQRTSGRLGTEQYF; cdr3_nt: TGTGCCAGCAGTGACGTCCCGCAAAGGACTAGCGGGCGGCTTGGGACCGAGCAGTACTTC
clone_size: many; cdr3_length: 15; d_call: -; v_call: TRBV7-2; j_call: TRBJ2-3; cdr3_aa: CASSLRFGSEDTQYF; cdr3_nt: TGTGCCAGCAGCCTACGATTCGGGAGTGAAGATACGCAGTATTTT
clone_size: few; cdr3_length: 14; d_call: -; v_call: TRBV20-1; j_call: TRBJ2-7; cdr3_aa: CSAPPAALPYEQYF; cdr3_nt: TGCAGTGCTCCCCCAGCGGCCCTTCCCTACGAGCAGTACTTC
clone_size: many; cdr3_length: 15; d_call: TRBD1; v_call: TRBV20-1; j_call: TRBJ1-1; cdr3_aa: CSALTPGTGVTEAFF; cdr3_nt: TGCAGTGCCCTAACTCCCGGGACAGGGGTCACTGAAGCTTTCTTT
clone_size: few; cdr3_length: 17; d_call: -; v_call: TRBV20-1; j_call: TRBJ2-7; cdr3_aa: CSADPRVAVEISYEQYF; cdr3_nt: TGCAGTGCTGACCCTCGGGTCGCGGTGGAAATCTCATACGAGCAGTACTTC
clone_size: many; cdr3_length: 13; d_call: -; v_call: TRBV24-1; j_call: TRBJ1-1; cdr3_aa: CASSRGAGTEAFF; cdr3_nt: TGTGCCTCCTCCAGGGGCGCCGGCACTGAAGCTTTCTTT
clone_size: many; cdr3_length: 13; d_call: -; v_call: TRBV29-1; j_call: TRBJ1-4; cdr3_aa: CSVEDTVGEKLFF; cdr3_nt: TGCAGCGTTGAAGACACAGTGGGTGAAAAACTGTTTTTT
clone_size: many; cdr3_length: 15; d_call: TRBD2; v_call: TRBV6-2/TRBV6-3; j_call: TRBJ2-1; cdr3_aa: CASSPSGSPYNEQFF; cdr3_nt: TGTGCCAGCAGCCCGAGCGGGAGTCCCTACAATGAGCAGTTCTTC
clone_size: few; cdr3_length: 15; d_call: TRBD2; v_call: TRBV20-1; j_call: TRBJ2-5; cdr3_aa: CSSDSSGSIAETQYF; cdr3_nt: TGCAGCTCCGACTCTAGCGGGAGTATCGCAGAGACCCAGTACTTC
clone_size: few; cdr3_length: 12; d_call: -; v_call: TRBV29-1; j_call: TRBJ1-2; cdr3_aa: CSVAAGAYGYTF; cdr3_nt: TGCAGCGTTGCCGCGGGGGCCTATGGCTACACCTTC